This TCR beta chain came from a study of T cell responses to AZD1222 COVID-19 vaccine. Overall study findings and caveats: Once two AZD1222 doses were given, Spike-specific TCR breadth and depth went up. Reportedly, nearly half of unique spike TCRs recognized epitopes outside B.1.351/B.1.1.7 mutations. Repertoire sampling was restricted to post-peak T cell response timepoints. Only a handful of people who got AZD1222 tested seropositive at baseline.

The method was immunoSEQ multiplex PCR; TCRdb's version includes in-frame clones alone and lacks a portion of them. The top ten clones hold roughly 1.6% of a sample with roughly 140,000 clones, 90% to 95% of them seen once. The V gene lost 3 bases and the J gene lost 2 bases, with 11 bases spanning the gap. The CDR3 covers 14 residues. Germline V gene lookup returns CDR1 KGHSH and CDR2 LQKENI. In the case of this clone: What it recognizes is unknown.

Material: peripheral blood, obtained 28 days after the second AZD1222 dose. This chain links TRBV18 with TRBJ2-7; D possibly corresponds to TRBD2 (6 bases). The receptor's source is an adult who received the AZD1222 COVID-19 vaccine. In DNA form, the CDR3 reads TGTGCCAGCTCACCTCCGGGACTTGCCTACGAGCAGTACTTC. Its protein product is CASSPPGLAYEQYF.